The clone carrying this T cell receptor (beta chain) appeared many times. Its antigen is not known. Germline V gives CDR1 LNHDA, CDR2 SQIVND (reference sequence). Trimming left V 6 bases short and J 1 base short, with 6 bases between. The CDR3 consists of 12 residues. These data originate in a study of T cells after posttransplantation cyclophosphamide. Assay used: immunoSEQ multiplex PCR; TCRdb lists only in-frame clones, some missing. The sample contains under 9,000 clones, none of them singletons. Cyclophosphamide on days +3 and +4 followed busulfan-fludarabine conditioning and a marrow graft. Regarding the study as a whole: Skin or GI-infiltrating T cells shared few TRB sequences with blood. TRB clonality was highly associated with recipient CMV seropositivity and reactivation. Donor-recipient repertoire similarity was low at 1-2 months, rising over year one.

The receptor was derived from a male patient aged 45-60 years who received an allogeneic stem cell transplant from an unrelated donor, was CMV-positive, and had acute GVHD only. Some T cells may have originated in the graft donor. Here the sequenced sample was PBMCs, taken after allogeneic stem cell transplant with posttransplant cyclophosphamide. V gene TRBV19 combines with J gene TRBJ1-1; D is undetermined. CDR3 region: CASSSRNTEAFF. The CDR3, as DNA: TGTGCCAGTAGCTCCAGGAACACTGAAGCTTTCTTT.